Following are 2 T cell receptor beta chains from one sample sequenced in a study of cytomegalovirus exposure and HLA in healthy donors. The study ran its PCR with 60 Vbeta and 13 Jbeta primers. Using immunoSEQ multiplex PCR, the repertoire was profiled, and TCRdb retains in-frame clones only, with some absent. This sample yields roughly 150,000 clones, of which just over 75% are seen a single time; 1% belongs to the top ten. Sequencing was done on a sample of PBMCs. These receptors came from a woman aged 40 to 55 in good health and CMV-seronegative.

V is TRBV11-3 and J is TRBJ2-1, with 12 positions matching TRBD2. Trimming took 5 bases from V and 9 from J; bases not matched to a gene: 8. This CDR3 region has 15 residues. Germline CDR1 and CDR2: SGHNT and YENEEA. The CDR3 reads CASSPSTSGSGEQFF. CDR3 nucleotides: TGTGCCAGCAGCCCGTCGACTAGCGGGAGCGGTGAGCAGTTCTTC.

As for this clone: At one end, the junction sequence differs from germline, possibly due to a read error. The DNA for the CDR3 is TGTGCTAGCAGCCCCCGACTAGCGGGAGGGCCGACTCTCTACACCGGGGAGCTGTTTTTT. It yields the protein CASSPRLAGGPTLYTGELFF. The chain combines TRBV7-7 with TRBJ2-2; 14 bases map to TRBD2. This CDR3 comprises 20 residues. The germline V gene has CDR1 SSHAT and CDR2 FNYEAQ (reference sequence).